This TCR beta chain stems from a study of molecular identifiers for immune sequencing clone quantification. Of note for this clonotype: At one of its ends the junction is not consistent with the germline gene, which may arise from a read error.

TCRdb called the PCR reads again in MiXCR, with one record for every CDR3 protein. The sample has hundreds of thousands of distinct CDR3 sequences; just under 20% are singletons. The source is a human donor in good health. Some libraries in this study had Jurkat cell RNA spiked in. The sample comprised naive CD8+ T cells from blood, with Jurkat cell RNA spiked in. Subset indicated: FACS-sorted CD8+CD4-CCR7+CD45RA+ naive T cells.

CDR3 in amino acids: CASSIGGYNERFF. The CDR3 bases are TGTGCCAGTAGTATAGGGGGGTACAATGAGCGGTTCTTC. The chain uses TRBV19 and TRBJ2-1, with D perhaps matching TRBD1 or TRBD2 (5 bases each). The CDR3 consists of 13 residues. Germline V lookup: CDR1 LNHDA, CDR2 SQIVND (reference sequence).